This T cell receptor beta chain comes out of a study of blood T cells in healthy people across ages. Study outcomes and limitations: Naive CD4+ cells and diversity were both higher in long-lived donors than in aged donors.

CDR3 length equals 15 residues. Germline V gene data show CDR1 as DFQATT and CDR2 as SNEGSKA (reference sequence). The trim removed 5 bases at V and 14 bases at J, leaving 22 bases unmatched. With respect to this clonotype: The antigen is undetermined.

Using a J-beta primer mix together with a sample-barcoded 5' primer, a second PCR was run for about 6 to 11 cycles. Researchers report that a template-switch adaptor with 12 random nucleotides tagged each cDNA molecule. TCRdb fed the 5' RACE reads into MiXCR, producing one record per CDR3 protein. The sample lists hundreds of thousands of distinct CDR3 sequences, about 55% occurring once. Sequencing used blood. The chain employs TRBV20-1 and TRBJ2-3; 7 bases agree with TRBD2. This receptor was obtained from an older man in good health. CDR3 in DNA: TGCAGTGCTCCCCTAGTAGAAGCGGGGACCAGATACGCGTATTTT. As protein: CSAPLVEAGTRYAYF.